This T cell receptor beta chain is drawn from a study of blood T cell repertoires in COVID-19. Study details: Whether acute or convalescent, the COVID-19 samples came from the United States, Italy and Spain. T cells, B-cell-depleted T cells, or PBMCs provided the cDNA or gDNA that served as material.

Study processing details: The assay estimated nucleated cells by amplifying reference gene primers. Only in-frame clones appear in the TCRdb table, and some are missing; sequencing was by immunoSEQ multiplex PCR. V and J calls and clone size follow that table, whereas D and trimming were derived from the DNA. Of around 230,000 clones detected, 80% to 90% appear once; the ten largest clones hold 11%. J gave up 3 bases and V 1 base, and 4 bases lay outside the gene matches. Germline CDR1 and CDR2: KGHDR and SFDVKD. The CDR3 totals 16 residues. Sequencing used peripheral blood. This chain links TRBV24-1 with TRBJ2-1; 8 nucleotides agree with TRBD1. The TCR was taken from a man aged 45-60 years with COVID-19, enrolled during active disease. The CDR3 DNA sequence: TGTGCCACCAGTGATTTTGGGGACAGGAACTACAATGAGCAGTTCTTC. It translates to CATSDFGDRNYNEQFF.